This entry describes one T cell receptor (beta chain). Its target is not known. This sample's time point: cycle 4 day 1 (C4D1), after 5 to 7 weeks of nivolumab. Every single patient, without exception, relapsed after autologous stem cell transplantation, and brentuximab vedotin exposure varied. This CDR3 spans 15 amino acids. Germline V CDR1 and CDR2: LNHDA, SQIVND (reference sequence). Germline trimming cut 3 bases from V and 4 bases from J; bases unmatched to any gene: 9. The record originates from a study of PD-1 blockade in classical Hodgkin lymphoma. The method was immunoSEQ multiplex PCR; TCRdb's version includes in-frame clones alone and lacks a portion of them. The sample holds approximately 89,000 clones, about 83% seen once. Study-level results: Nivolumab starters within 1 year of ASCT were excluded.

V and J are TRBV19 and TRBJ2-7, with 7 bases lining up with TRBD1. The receptor comes from a human donor with classical Hodgkin lymphoma. Sequencing was performed on peripheral blood mononuclear cells (PBMCs), taken before the fourth cycle of nivolumab. CDR3 region: CASSMSKGAVYEQYF. In DNA, the CDR3 is TGTGCCAGTAGTATGAGTAAGGGGGCGGTTTACGAGCAGTACTTC.